This T cell receptor (beta chain) was identified during a study of T cell responses to AZD1222 COVID-19 vaccine. Points from the study as a whole: Seropositivity was recorded at baseline in only a handful of AZD1222 recipients. The donor group comprised mostly white British people and more females; the analysis possibly underestimated clonal diversity.

In its sample, this clone was seen a few times. The target antigen is unknown. Profiling relied on immunoSEQ multiplex PCR, and the TCRdb table lists in-frame clones only, not all of them. In the table there are 65,000 to 90,000 clones, roughly 89% of which are singletons. The V gene's germline CDR1 is SGDLS and CDR2 YYNGEE. Trimming took off 0 bases at V and 7 bases at J, with 15 bases between the two ends. The CDR3 contains 15 residues. This TCR was sampled from an adult who received the AZD1222 COVID-19 vaccine. The input for sequencing was peripheral blood, taken 28 days after the second AZD1222 dose. The rearrangement links TRBV9 to TRBJ2-3, with D perhaps matching TRBD1 or TRBD2 (5 bases each). CDR3 sequence: CASSVVGTAPHTQYF. For the CDR3, the DNA is TGTGCCAGCAGCGTAGTAGGGACCGCCCCCCATACGCAGTATTTT.